What follows is one T cell receptor beta chain and its context. As yet, its antigen is unknown. With 60 Vbeta and 13 Jbeta primers, the PCR was carried out. Sequenced by immunoSEQ multiplex PCR; TCRdb stores in-frame clones only, minus some. The repertoire holds more than 95,000 clones, with roughly 79% as singletons. The entry originates in a study of cytomegalovirus exposure and HLA in healthy donors. V was clipped by 6 bases and J by 2 bases, with 13 bases between them. The CDR3 extends over 14 amino acids. Germline V CDR1 and CDR2: SGHNT, YENEEA. Study outcomes and limitations: Judged likely to be a sequencing artifact was a cluster of highly shared sequence variants.

The gene calls are TRBV11-3 and TRBJ1-1; tentatively, D is TRBD1 (5 bases). The sample was PBMCs. The source of this sequence is a woman younger than 45 in good health and CMV-seronegative. The CDR3 sequence is CASSEGHTNTEAFF. The CDR3 coding sequence is TGTGCCAGCAGTGAAGGACACACTAACACTGAAGCTTTCTTT. Full variable domain (outside the CDR3, taken from reference TRBV11-3 and TRBJ1-1): EAGVVQSPRYKIIEKKQPVAFWCNPISGHNTLYWYLQNLGQGPELLIRYENEEAVDDSQLPKDRFSAERLKGVDSTLKIQPAELGDSAVYLCASSEGHTNTEAFFGQGTRLTVV.